The 6 T cell receptor beta chains below were found in one sample sequenced in a study of blood T cell repertoires in COVID-19. Sequenced by immunoSEQ multiplex PCR; TCRdb stores in-frame clones only, minus some. The sample includes over 55,000 clones, approximately 90% of them seen just once. Sequencing input: peripheral blood. Source of these receptors: a human donor in a cohort sampled during active COVID-19.

The rearrangement uses TRBV9 and TRBJ2-7; tentatively, D is TRBD1 (6 bases). Trimming removed 2 bases from V and 0 bases from J, with 18 bases in between. The CDR3 totals 17 residues. Germline CDR1 reads SGDLS; CDR2 reads YYNGEE. Here the CDR3 reads CASSVDGQPYTSYEQYF. The CDR3 nucleotides are TGTGCCAGCAGCGTTGATGGACAGCCTTACACCTCCTACGAGCAGTACTTC.

The rearrangement joins TRBV2 to TRBJ1-1; no clear D gene. This CDR3 contains 17 residues. The germline V gene encodes CDR1 SNHLY and CDR2 FYNNEI. V lost 8 bases and J 0 bases, leaving 22 bases between the germline ends. CDR3 sequence: CASGSVTTTTLNTEAFF. The DNA of the CDR3 is TGTGCCAGCGGATCGGTAACGACGACTACTTTGAACACTGAAGCTTTCTTT.

The CDR3 loop reads CASSVGGVNTEAFF. Written as DNA, the CDR3 is TGTGCCAGCAGCGTAGGGGGAGTGAACACTGAAGCTTTCTTT. V and J are TRBV9 and TRBJ1-1; D is ambiguous. CDR1 is SGDLS and CDR2 is YYNGEE in the germline V gene. Deletions cut 0 bases from V and 0 bases from J, with 6 bases between. The CDR3 sequence is 14 residues long.

The chain combines TRBV29-1 with TRBJ1-4; the D gene is possibly TRBD1 (5 bases). CDR3 length: 15 amino acids. V lost 4 bases, J lost 0 bases, and 12 bases lay in between. From germline, CDR1 is SQVTM and CDR2 ANQGSEA. This CDR3 reads CSVAEGPATNEKLFF. In nucleotides, the CDR3 is TGCAGCGTTGCGGAGGGGCCAGCAACTAATGAAAAACTGTTTTTT.

J is TRBJ2-7 and V is TRBV6-5; TRBD1 matches 9 bases. After removal of 6 bases from V and 2 bases from J, the junction contained 8 bases not matched to a gene. This CDR3 region has 15 residues. The germline gives CDR1 MNHEY, CDR2 SVGAGI. The DNA of the CDR3 is TGTGCCAGCAGCCGACAGGGGGAAAAAACCTACGAGCAGTACTTC. Protein sequence: CASSRQGEKTYEQYF.

The gene calls are TRBV3-1 (or the pseudogene TRBV3-2) and TRBJ1-1, with D possibly matching TRBD1 (5 bases). The germline V gene encodes CDR1 LGHDT and CDR2 YNNKEL (reference sequence). The CDR3 has 14 amino acids. V was trimmed by 4 bases and J by 4 bases, leaving 13 bases between them. CDR3 amino acids: CASSRSSGGTEAFF. The CDR3 DNA reads TGTGCCAGCAGCCGATCGTCCGGGGGCACTGAAGCTTTCTTT.